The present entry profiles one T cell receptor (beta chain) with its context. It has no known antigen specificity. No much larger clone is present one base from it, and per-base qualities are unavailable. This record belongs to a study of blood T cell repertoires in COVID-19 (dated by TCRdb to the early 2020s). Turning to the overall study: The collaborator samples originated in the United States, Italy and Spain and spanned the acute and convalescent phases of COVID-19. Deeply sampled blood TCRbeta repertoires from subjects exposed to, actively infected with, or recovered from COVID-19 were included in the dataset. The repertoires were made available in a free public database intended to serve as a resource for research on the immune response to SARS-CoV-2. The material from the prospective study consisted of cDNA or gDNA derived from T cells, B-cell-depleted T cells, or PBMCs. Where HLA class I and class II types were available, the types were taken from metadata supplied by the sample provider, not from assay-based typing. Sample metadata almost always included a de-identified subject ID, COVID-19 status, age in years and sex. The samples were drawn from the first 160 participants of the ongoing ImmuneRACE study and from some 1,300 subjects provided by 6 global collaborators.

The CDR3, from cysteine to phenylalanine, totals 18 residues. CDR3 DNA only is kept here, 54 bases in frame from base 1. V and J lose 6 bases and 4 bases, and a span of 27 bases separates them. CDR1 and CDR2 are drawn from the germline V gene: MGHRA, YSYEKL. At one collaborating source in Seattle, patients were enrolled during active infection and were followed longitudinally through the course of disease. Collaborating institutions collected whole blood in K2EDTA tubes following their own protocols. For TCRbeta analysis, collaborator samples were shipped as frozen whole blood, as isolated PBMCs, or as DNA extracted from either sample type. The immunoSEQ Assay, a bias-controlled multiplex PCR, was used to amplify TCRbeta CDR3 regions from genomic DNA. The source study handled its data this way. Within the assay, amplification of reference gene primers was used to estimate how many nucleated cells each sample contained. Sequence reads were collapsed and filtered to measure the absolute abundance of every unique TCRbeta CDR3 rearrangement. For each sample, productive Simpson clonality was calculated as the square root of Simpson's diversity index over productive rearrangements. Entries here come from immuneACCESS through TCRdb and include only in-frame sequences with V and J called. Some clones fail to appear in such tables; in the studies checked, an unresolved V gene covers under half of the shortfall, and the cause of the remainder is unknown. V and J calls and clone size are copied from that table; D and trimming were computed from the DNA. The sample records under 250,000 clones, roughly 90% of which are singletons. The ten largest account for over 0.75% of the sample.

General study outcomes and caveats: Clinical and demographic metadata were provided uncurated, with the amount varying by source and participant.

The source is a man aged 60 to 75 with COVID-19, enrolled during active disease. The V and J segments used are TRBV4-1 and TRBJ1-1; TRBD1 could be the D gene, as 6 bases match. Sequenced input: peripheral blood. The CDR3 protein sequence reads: CASSTGTTRAATVTEAFF. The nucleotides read TGCGCCAGCAGTACCGGGACAACCCGTGCTGCAACCGTCACTGAAGCTTTCTTT.